These 21 T cell receptor beta chains came from one sample sequenced in a study of T cells in Graves' hyperthyroidism and ophthalmopathy. Amplified TCR beta CDR3 regions came from RNA transcripts. TCR CDR3 regions were first amplified by RT-PCR with HTBI primers. In TCRdb, the multiplex PCR reads were re-called with MiXCR into one record per CDR3 protein. The sample includes 450,000 to 700,000 distinct CDR3 sequences, approximately 44% of them seen just once. The sample was peripheral blood or thyroid tissue (not recorded which). The receptors derive from a woman aged 18-30 years with Graves' hyperthyroidism.

About this clonotype: A read error may explain this, as a much larger clone is one base away. V is TRBV5-1 and J is TRBJ1-4; D is ambiguous. V dropped 7 bases and J dropped 7 bases, with 14 bases sitting between them. Germline V gene sequence: CDR1 SGHRS, CDR2 YFSETQ. The CDR3 runs 13 residues. CDR3 DNA sequence: TGCGCCAGCGGCTCAACGGGCAGTGAAAAACTGTTTTTT. Translation gives CASGSTGSEKLFF. Based on the CDR3 plus reference TRBV5-1 and TRBJ1-4, the full variable domain is KAGVTQTPRYLIKTRGQQVTLSCSPISGHRSVSWYQQTPGQGLQFLFEYFSETQRNKGNFPGRFSGRQFSNSRSEMNVSTLELGDSALYLCASGSTGSEKLFFGSGTQLSVL.

This clonotype showed up many times. The chain has TRBV9 and TRBJ1-1; D call uncertain. The germline gives CDR1 SGDLS, CDR2 YYNGEE. The CDR3 spans 13 residues. Trimming stripped 0 bases from V and 4 bases from J, with 7 bases between. For the CDR3, the DNA is TGTGCCAGCAGCGTAGCAACGTCCACTGAAGCTTTCTTT. The encoded protein is CASSVATSTEAFF. Full variable domain (outside the CDR3, taken from reference TRBV9 and TRBJ1-1): DSGVTQTPKHLITATGQRVTLRCSPRSGDLSVYWYQQSLDQGLQFLIQYYNGEERAKGNILERFSAQQFPDLHSELNLSSLELGDSALYFCASSVATSTEAFFGQGTRLTVV.

The V gene is TRBV10-3, the J gene TRBJ1-1, with D possibly being TRBD1 (5 bases). Germline V lookup: CDR1 ENHRY, CDR2 SYGVKD. V dropped 4 bases and J dropped 1 base, with 16 bases sitting between them. CDR3 length equals 16 residues. Written as DNA, the CDR3 is TGTGCCATCAGTGGCCCCAGGGAGGAAAGGAACACTGAAGCTTTCTTT. Translated, it gives CAISGPREERNTEAFF.

V and J are TRBV29-1 and TRBJ2-5, with 9 bases aligning to TRBD1. CDR1 SQVTM and CDR2 ANQGSEA come from the germline V gene. Losses at the gene ends were 0 bases for V and 7 bases for J; bases not matched to a gene: 15. The CDR3 loop spans 17 amino acids. CDR3 sequence: CSVEELLSGDRVRTQYF. CDR3 bases: TGCAGCGTTGAAGAACTACTATCCGGGGACAGGGTTCGGACCCAGTACTTC.

Turning to this clonotype: A much larger clone is a single base away; this may be a read error. The chain links TRBV25-1 to TRBJ2-7; maybe TRBD1 (5 bases). Germline CDR1 reads MGHDK; CDR2 reads SYGVNS. The CDR3 spans 13 residues. In nucleotides, the CDR3 is TGTACCAGCAGTGGCAGGGTCCCCTACGAGCAGTACTTC. Translation gives CTSSGRVPYEQYF.

The rearrangement links TRBV10-3 to TRBJ2-7; 8 nucleotides align to TRBD1. V shed 4 bases and J 3 bases; nucleotides not matched to a gene: 5. Germline V CDR1 and CDR2: ENHRY, SYGVKD. This CDR3 contains 14 residues. CDR3 protein: CAISAGQGHYEQYF. CDR3 bases: TGTGCCATCAGTGCCGGACAGGGTCACTACGAGCAGTACTTC.

This clonotype occurred many times. The CDR3 nucleotides are TGTGCCAGTAGTCCTGGGCGAAGGTACACTGAAGCTTTCTTT. Translating gives CASSPGRRYTEAFF. J is TRBJ1-1 and V is TRBV19; D not resolved. CDR1 and CDR2 from the germline V gene are LNHDA and SQIVND (reference sequence). The CDR3 spans 14 residues. Trimming removed 5 bases from V and 3 bases from J, with 13 bases in between.

This clonotype has a count of ten or more. CDR3 region: CASGRIVAGGYGYTF. The CDR3 region has the DNA TGTGCCAGCGGGCGTATAGTTGCGGGTGGCTATGGCTACACCTTC. The chain combines TRBV2 with TRBJ1-2; D gene uncertain. Germline V gene lookup returns CDR1 SNHLY and CDR2 FYNNEI. Trimming took 8 bases from V and 4 from J, leaving 20 bases between them. The CDR3 contains 15 residues.

In the case of this clonotype: Mismatch with germline at one junction end may stem from a read error. V is TRBV20-1 and J is TRBJ2-2; D is perhaps TRBD1 (6 bases). The germline V gene encodes CDR1 DFQATT and CDR2 SNEGSKA (reference sequence). The CDR3 loop spans 15 amino acids. As DNA, the CDR3 is TGCAGTGCTACGAGGGCAGGGGCGAACACCGGGGAGCTGTCTTGG. Protein sequence: CSATRAGANTGELSW.

This clonotype has only one observation. V gene TRBV20-1 combines with J gene TRBJ1-1, with D possibly matching TRBD1 (6 bases). The germline V gene encodes CDR1 DFQATT and CDR2 SNEGSKA (reference sequence). This CDR3 has 12 amino acids. Trimming stripped 3 bases from V and 10 bases from J, with 15 bases between. The CDR3 region has the DNA TGCAGTGCTAGTGCAGGGGAATATGGAGCTTTCTTT. The encoded protein is CSASAGEYGAFF.

CDR3 bases: TGTGCCAGCAGACATAGGGGTGTTTCCGGGGAGCTGTTTTTT. Its translation: CASRHRGVSGELFF. The chain couples TRBV2 to TRBJ2-2, with D maybe TRBD1 (5 bases). The V gene lost 6 bases and the J gene lost 6 bases, with 14 bases spanning the gap. This CDR3 has 14 amino acids. Germline CDR1 is SNHLY and CDR2 is FYNNEI.

V usage is TRBV2 and J usage is TRBJ1-5, with 9 bases identical to TRBD1. Germline loops: CDR1 SNHLY, CDR2 FYNNEI. The CDR3 has 13 amino acids. V gave up 6 bases and J gave up 8 bases; unmatched junction bases: 5. CDR3 residues: CASRDRGREPQHF. CDR3 sequence (DNA): TGTGCCAGCAGAGACAGGGGGAGGGAGCCCCAGCATTTT.

This clonotype was detected many times. The V call is TRBV7-2, the J call TRBJ2-5; the match to TRBD2 covers 7 bases. This CDR3 is 14 amino acids long. The V gene's germline CDR1 is SGHTA and CDR2 FQGNSA. V shed 5 bases and J 7 bases; nucleotides not matched to a gene: 10. The CDR3 DNA is TGTGCCAGCAGCCTGTGGGACTGGGGGGGGACCCAGTACTTC. It specifies CASSLWDWGGTQYF.

This clonotype was seen only a few times. The chain combines TRBV10-3 with TRBJ1-3, with TRBD1 as a possible D gene (6 bases). This CDR3 spans 14 amino acids. CDR1 and CDR2 (germline): ENHRY, SYGVKD. Between the trimmed V and J ends, which lost 6 bases and 7 bases, there was a span of 16 bases. The CDR3 nucleotides are TGTGCCATCAGCACCGGGGGCCTGGCGAACACCATATATTTT. It is translated as CAISTGGLANTIYF.

In its sample, this clonotype was seen a few times. This may come from a read error, since a much larger clone is one base off. The chain uses TRBV6-5 and TRBJ1-5; tentative D call: TRBD1 (6 bases). The CDR3 runs 14 residues. V was pared by 8 bases and J by 6 bases, with 17 bases between. Looked up from germline, CDR1 is MNHEY and CDR2 is SVGAGI. The CDR3: CASSSGQRLQPQHF. In nucleotides, the CDR3 is TGTGCCAGCTCATCTGGACAGAGGCTTCAGCCCCAGCATTTT.

This rearrangement joins TRBV19 to TRBJ2-1, with a possible D match to TRBD1 (6 bases). The CDR3 has 13 residues. V was trimmed by 9 bases and J by 9 bases, leaving 18 bases between them. In germline, CDR1 is LNHDA, CDR2 SQIVND (reference sequence). This CDR3 reads CASAPGTTFEQFF. CDR3 sequence (DNA): TGTGCCAGCGCCCCCGGGACAACTTTTGAGCAGTTCTTC.

V is TRBV11-3 and J is TRBJ2-2; 7 nucleotides agree with TRBD2. CDR1 SGHNT and CDR2 YENEEA come from the germline V gene. V dropped 5 bases and J dropped 1; count of bases not matched to a gene: 1. CDR3 length: 14 amino acids. CDR3 loop: CASSGGGNTGELFF. The CDR3, as DNA: TGTGCCAGCAGCGGCGGGGGGAACACCGGGGAGCTGTTTTTT.

This clonotype was counted many times. The CDR3 loop is CASSQDLERNQPQHF. DNA of the CDR3: TGCGCCAGCAGCCAAGATTTGGAACGCAATCAGCCCCAGCATTTT. The V gene is TRBV4-1, the J gene TRBJ1-5; D is unresolved. CDR3 size: 15 residues. Germline CDR1 and CDR2: MGHRA and YSYEKL. The V end was cut by 0 bases, the J end by 2 bases, with 8 bases between.

Note on this clonotype: The DNA is left out, because the CDR3 cannot be placed on it with certainty; the CDR3 is given as TCRdb lists it. V gene TRBV25-1 combines with J gene TRBJ2-2; the DNA was not used to check the table's D call, TRBD2. Ends included, the CDR3 has 14 residues. Germline CDR1 and CDR2: MGHDK and SYGVNS. The chain's CDR3 is CASSERETPGSCFF.

This clonotype was counted ten times or more. V and J are TRBV12-3 or TRBV12-4 and TRBJ1-4; 8 nucleotides agree with TRBD1. The CDR3 runs to 14 residues. Losses at the gene ends were 6 bases for V and 8 bases for J; bases not matched to a gene: 8. The CDR3 spells CASSIQGEREKLFF. In nucleotides, the CDR3 is TGTGCCAGCAGCATACAGGGGGAGCGCGAAAAACTGTTTTTT.

This chain connects TRBV24-1 to TRBJ2-3; 8 bases agree with TRBD1. V was pared by 7 bases and J by 0 bases, with 8 bases of the junction left unmatched. The CDR3 sequence is 16 residues long. From germline, CDR1 is KGHDR and CDR2 SFDVKD. The CDR3 loop is CATSVGQGASTDTQYF. For the CDR3, the DNA is TGTGCCACCAGCGTCGGACAGGGCGCTAGCACAGATACGCAGTATTTT.